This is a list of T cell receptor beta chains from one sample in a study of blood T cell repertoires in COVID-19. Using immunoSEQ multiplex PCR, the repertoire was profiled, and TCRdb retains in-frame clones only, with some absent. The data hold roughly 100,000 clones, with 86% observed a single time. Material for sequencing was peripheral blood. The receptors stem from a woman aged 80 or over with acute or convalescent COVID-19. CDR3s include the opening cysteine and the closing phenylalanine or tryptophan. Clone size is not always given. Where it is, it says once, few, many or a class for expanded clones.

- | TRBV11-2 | CASSLWGDSQETQYF
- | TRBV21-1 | CASSKGGEGYTF
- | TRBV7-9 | CASSLGQGRYEQYF
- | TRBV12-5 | CASGLARGLAEAFF
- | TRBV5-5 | CASSLVEGNTEAFF
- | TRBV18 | CASSPLREGGSGTEAFF
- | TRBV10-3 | CAISQASGTGGETQYF
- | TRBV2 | CASRYTSGGANGELFF
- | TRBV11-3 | CASRNTNGGWTNEQFF
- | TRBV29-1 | CSGQGNTEAFF
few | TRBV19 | CASSWGHNEQFF
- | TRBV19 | CASSIDLGYGYTF
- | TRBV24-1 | CATSVGTSVRTDTQYF
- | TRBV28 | CASTPTGSSYEQYF
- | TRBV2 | CASSGQGANYGYTF
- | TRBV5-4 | CASSLAPGQGYEQYF
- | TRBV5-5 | CASSLTGYSNQPQHF